The rows below give T cell receptor beta chains drawn from one sample of a study of cytomegalovirus exposure and HLA in healthy donors. Some clones are missing from TCRdb's copy, which holds only in-frame ones; the method was immunoSEQ multiplex PCR. The table includes 95,000 to 150,000 clones, around 74% detected once. Sequenced sample: PBMCs. The receptors derive from a man in his fifties or sixties in good health and CMV-seropositive. Each CDR3 is given with its conserved first and last residue. Fields, in order: V gene, J gene, clone size, D gene, CDR3 DNA, CDR3 protein. D genes are given only for firm matches. Clone size is given for some rows only: seen once, a few or many times, or a class if the clone is expanded.

TRBV15	TRBJ2-3	NA	TRBD2	TGTGCCACCAGCAGCGAGCCTTTGGCGGGAGGTCGTGGGACAGATACGCAGTATTTT	CATSSEPLAGGRGTDTQYF
TRBV29-1	TRBJ2-2	NA	NA	TGCAGCGCCTCACAGGGGAACACCGGGGAGCTGTTTTTT	CSASQGNTGELFF
TRBV5-5	TRBJ1-1	NA	NA	TGTGCCAGCAGCGGTGGACTGCTGAACACTGAAGCTTTCTTT	CASSGGLLNTEAFF
TRBV19	TRBJ2-7	NA	TRBD2	TGTGCCAGTAGTATAATCGGCGGGAGTACCAACGAGCAGTACTTC	CASSIIGGSTNEQYF
TRBV19	TRBJ1-2	NA	TRBD1	TGTGCCAGTAGTCCCACCGACGGACAGGGAGGCTACACCTTC	CASSPTDGQGGYTF
TRBV21-1	TRBJ2-5	few	NA	TGTGCCAGCAGCAACTACAGGGGTGGAGGAGAGACCCAGTACTTC	CASSNYRGGGETQYF
TRBV7-3	TRBJ1-5	few	NA	TGTGCCAGCTTCTCGGGAAAAGACCGAAATCAGCCCCAGCATTTT	CASFSGKDRNQPQHF
TRBV19	TRBJ2-7	NA	TRBD1	TGTGCCAGTAGTATGCGCGACAGGGGGGCCTACGAGCAGTACTTC	CASSMRDRGAYEQYF
TRBV5-5	TRBJ1-2	NA	NA	TGTGCCAGCAGCGCCCCTGGCAGGGCAAGGGGCTACACCTTC	CASSAPGRARGYTF
TRBV18	TRBJ1-5	NA	TRBD1	TGTGCCAGCTCACTGCAGGGGGCGAGTCAGCCCCAGCATTTT	CASSLQGASQPQHF
TRBV10-1	TRBJ2-2	NA	NA	TGCGCCAGCAGTCTCTCCGGGGAGCTGTTTTTT	CASSLSGELFF
TRBV5-6	TRBJ1-2	few	NA	TGTGCCAGCAGCCCGGGGAGGAAAGCTAACTATGGCTACACCTTC	CASSPGRKANYGYTF
TRBV6-1	TRBJ1-6	NA	TRBD1	TGTGCCAGCAGGGTACAGGGGGCGGTTAATTCACCCCTCCACTTT	CASRVQGAVNSPLHF
TRBV29-1	TRBJ2-1	NA	NA	TGCAGCGCCCGAAGCATAGCGGCAGCCTACAATGAGCAGTTCTTC	CSARSIAAAYNEQFF
TRBV7-3	TRBJ2-7	NA	NA	TGTGCCAGCAGCCCGGGACACTCGGGGTCCGAGCAGTACTTC	CASSPGHSGSEQYF
TRBV5-1	TRBJ2-1	few	NA	TGCGCCAGCAGCTTGGGTCCAGACAGCTCCTACAATGAGCAGTTCTTC	CASSLGPDSSYNEQFF
TRBV9	TRBJ1-3	NA	NA	TGTGCCAGCAGCGAGCAAAGCGGAACAGTCTCTGGAAACACCATATATTTT	CASSEQSGTVSGNTIYF
TRBV9	TRBJ2-2	NA	TRBD2	TGTGCCAGCAGTGGGGGAGGGACGAGGGTGACCGGGGAGCTGTTTTTT	CASSGGGTRVTGELFF
TRBV7-8	TRBJ2-7	NA	NA	TGTGCCAGCAGCTTACTAGCGACGAGGAACGAGCAGTACTTC	CASSLLATRNEQYF
TRBV2	TRBJ2-7	NA	TRBD1	TGTGCCAGCAGGACAGGGGGCTTGGCCTACGAGCAGTACTTC	CASRTGGLAYEQYF
TRBV2	TRBJ1-6	NA	TRBD1	TGTGCCAGCAACCGTCAGGGGGTAGGTAATTCACCCCTCCACTTT	CASNRQGVGNSPLHF
TRBV6-1	TRBJ2-3	NA	NA	TGTGCCAGCAGTGCCGAGGAGACGGATACGCAGTATTTT	CASSAEETDTQYF
TRBV19	TRBJ2-7	NA	NA	TGTGCCAGTAGACCCGGGGGAGATTACGAGCAGTACTTC	CASRPGGDYEQYF
TRBV30	TRBJ1-6	NA	TRBD1	TGTGCCTGGAGTGCGCCACAGGGGAGCTCCTATAATTCACCCCTCCACTTT	CAWSAPQGSSYNSPLHF
TRBV28	TRBJ2-6	NA	TRBD2	TGTGCCAGCAGTTTATGGCTAGCGGGACCCAGCACTGGGGCCAACGTCCTGACTTTC	CASSLWLAGPSTGANVLTF
TRBV9	TRBJ1-1	NA	NA	TGTGCCAGCAGCGTATCTTGGGGGGACACTGAAGCTTTCTTT	CASSVSWGDTEAFF
TRBV6-6	TRBJ1-1	NA	NA	TGTGCCAGCAGTTACGGGGGGTCCCATGAAGCTTTCTTT	CASSYGGSHEAFF
TRBV19	TRBJ2-3	NA	NA	TGTGCCACTAAGTATGGGGGGGGCGGAACAGATACGCAGTATTTT	CATKYGGGGTDTQYF
TRBV10-3	TRBJ2-7	NA	TRBD1	TGTGCCATCAGGGGACAGGGGGCGGGGGAGCAGTACTTC	CAIRGQGAGEQYF
TRBV7-2	TRBJ1-2	NA	NA	TGTGCCAGCAGCCGCAGACAGTATGGCTACACCTTC	CASSRRQYGYTF
TRBV18	TRBJ2-5	NA	TRBD2	TGTGCCAGCTCTTCCGGGACTAGCGGGAGGCAACAAGAGACCCAGTACTTC	CASSSGTSGRQQETQYF
TRBV5-8	TRBJ1-2	NA	TRBD1	TGTGCCAGCAGTTACGACAGGGATCGTGGCTACACCTTC	CASSYDRDRGYTF
TRBV11-2	TRBJ1-2	NA	NA	TGTGCCAGCAGACCATCCCTCCGGGGCTATGGCTACACCTTC	CASRPSLRGYGYTF
TRBV5-5	TRBJ1-5	NA	NA	TGTGCCAGCAGCTTGGAGGGGCTCAATCAGCCCCAGCATTTT	CASSLEGLNQPQHF
TRBV11-1	TRBJ2-1	NA	NA	TGTGCCAGCAGCCTGCGACTTGATGAGCAGTTCTTC	CASSLRLDEQFF
TRBV7-9	TRBJ1-3	NA	TRBD1	TGTGCCAGCAGCGGGGACAGGGGGCTGAAGCTCTCTGGAAACACCATATATTTT	CASSGDRGLKLSGNTIYF
TRBV6-5	TRBJ1-1	NA	NA	TGTGCCAGCAGTTACTCCCGGGGGGACACTGAAGCTTTCTTT	CASSYSRGDTEAFF
TRBV12-5	TRBJ2-2	NA	NA	TGTGCTAGTGGTTTGGAAAGTGGCTTTTTGAACACCGGGGAGCTGTTTTTT	CASGLESGFLNTGELFF
TRBV25-1	TRBJ1-5	NA	NA	TGTGCCACCGCGGGAGACGGGGATCAGCCCCAGCATTTT	CATAGDGDQPQHF
TRBV5-6	TRBJ1-2	NA	NA	TGTGCCAGCAGCCTAACAGGGCCTGGGGAAGGCTACACCTTC	CASSLTGPGEGYTF
TRBV2	TRBJ2-5	NA	NA	TGTGCCAGCACAGGTCGGGGGACCCAGTACTTC	CASTGRGTQYF
TRBV5-1	TRBJ1-4	NA	NA	TGCGCCAGCAGCTCTCTAAGGAGTGGAACTAATGAAAAACTGTTTTTT	CASSSLRSGTNEKLFF
TRBV2	TRBJ2-7	once	TRBD2	TGTGCCAGCAGTGAAGGGGTCCGGGGGGGGTACGAGCAGTACTTC	CASSEGVRGGYEQYF
TRBV5-8	TRBJ1-1	NA	TRBD1	TGTGCCAGCAGCCCTAACAGGGGCCAGGGCACTGAAGCTTTCTTT	CASSPNRGQGTEAFF
TRBV6-5	TRBJ2-5	NA	NA	TGTGCCAGCAGTTACGATCTCAAGGGGAAATTGTACTTC	CASSYDLKGKLYF
TRBV7-9	TRBJ2-1	NA	TRBD2	TGTGCCAGCAGCTTAGACGCGGGAGATGAGCAGTTCTTC	CASSLDAGDEQFF
TRBV18	TRBJ2-7	NA	TRBD1	TGTGCCAGCTCACCGCTAGCAGGGGGCTCCGAGCAGTACTTC	CASSPLAGGSEQYF
TRBV29-1	TRBJ2-7	few	TRBD2	TGCAGCGTTGAGGGAGGACTAGCGGGCTCCTACGAGCAGTACTTC	CSVEGGLAGSYEQYF
TRBV2	TRBJ1-5	NA	TRBD1	TGTGCCAGCAGAGGACAGGGGCAGCCCCAGCATTTT	CASRGQGQPQHF
TRBV5-6	TRBJ2-6	NA	TRBD1	TGTGCCAGCAGCTTGGGCTGGACAGGTGTCTCTGGGGCCAACGTCCTGACTTTC	CASSLGWTGVSGANVLTF
TRBV20-1	TRBJ2-5	NA	NA	TGCAGTGCCCTACCGGGTCAGACCCAGTACTTC	CSALPGQTQYF
TRBV27	TRBJ1-2	NA	NA	TGTGCCAGCAGTTTAGCGCAGGGGTACTATGGCTACACCTTC	CASSLAQGYYGYTF